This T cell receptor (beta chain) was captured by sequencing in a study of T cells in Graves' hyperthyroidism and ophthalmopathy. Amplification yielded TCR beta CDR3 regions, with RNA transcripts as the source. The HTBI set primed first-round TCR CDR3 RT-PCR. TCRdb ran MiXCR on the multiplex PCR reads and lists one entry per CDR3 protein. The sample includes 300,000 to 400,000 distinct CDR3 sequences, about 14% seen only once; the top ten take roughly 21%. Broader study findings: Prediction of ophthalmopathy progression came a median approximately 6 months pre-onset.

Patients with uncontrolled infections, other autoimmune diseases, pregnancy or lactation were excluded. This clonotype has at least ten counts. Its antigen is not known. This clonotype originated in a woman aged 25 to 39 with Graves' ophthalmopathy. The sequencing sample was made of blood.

The CDR3 spells CSVEDSATLTYNYGYTF. The CDR3 nucleotides read TGCAGCGTTGAAGATTCAGCGACACTGACTTATAACTATGGCTACACCTTC. V usage is TRBV29-1 and J usage is TRBJ1-2; D is unresolved. Germline CDR1 is SQVTM and CDR2 is ANQGSEA. The CDR3 extends over 17 amino acids. V lost 0 bases and J lost 1, with 18 bases in between.